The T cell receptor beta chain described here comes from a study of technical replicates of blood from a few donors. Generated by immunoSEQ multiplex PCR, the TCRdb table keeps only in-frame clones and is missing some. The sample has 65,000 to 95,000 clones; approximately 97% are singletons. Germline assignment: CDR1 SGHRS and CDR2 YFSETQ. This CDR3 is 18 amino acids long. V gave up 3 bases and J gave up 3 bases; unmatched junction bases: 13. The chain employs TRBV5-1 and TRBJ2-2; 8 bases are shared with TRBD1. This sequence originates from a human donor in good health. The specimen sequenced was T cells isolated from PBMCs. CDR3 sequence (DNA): TGCGCCAGCAGCTGGGGACAGGCCCATGTCCGGGACACCGGGGAGCTGTTTTTT. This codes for CASSWGQAHVRDTGELFF.